The 5 T cell receptor beta chains below come from one sample, sequenced in a study of PD-L1 blockade in urothelial cancer. Produced via immunoSEQ multiplex PCR; TCRdb's table is partial and in-frame only. Here the sample spans approximately 52,000 clones, roughly 80% being singletons. Sequenced material: PBMCs, taken around atezolizumab (anti-PD-L1) treatment. The receptors come from a man in his 70s with urothelial cancer.

About this clone: A much larger clone lies a single base off, so this may be a read error. This same CDR3 is encoded by further DNA sequences in the sample. The CDR3 spells CASRKQENQPQHF. The CDR3, as DNA: TGTGCCAGCAGAAAACAAGAAAATCAGCCCCAGCATTTT. The rearrangement joins TRBV6-1 to TRBJ1-5; no reliable D call. The CDR3 covers 13 residues. With 6 bases removed from V and 4 bases from J, the gap between germline ends came to 10 bases. Looked up from germline, CDR1 is MNHNS and CDR2 is SASEGT.

The rearrangement links TRBV6-1 to TRBJ1-1; tentative D call: TRBD1 (6 bases). Trimming removed 7 bases from V and 0 bases from J, with 12 bases in between. The CDR3 spans 14 residues. CDR1 is MNHNS and CDR2 is SASEGT in the germline V gene. CDR3 protein: CASITGTLNTEAFF. The CDR3 nucleotides are TGTGCCAGCATTACCGGGACACTGAACACTGAAGCTTTCTTT.

This clone has just a few counts. V gene TRBV7-6 combines with J gene TRBJ2-5; 8 nucleotides line up with TRBD2. The length of the CDR3 is 16 residues. Germline V gives CDR1 SGHVS, CDR2 FNYEAQ. V lost 5 bases, J lost 4 bases, and 12 bases stayed unmatched. The CDR3 here is CASSLQAGAPGETQYF. The CDR3 DNA reads TGTGCCAGCAGCCTCCAAGCGGGGGCCCCGGGAGAGACCCAGTACTTC.

This chain links TRBV4-2 with TRBJ1-2; D uncertain. The CDR3 spans 12 residues. CDR1 is LGHNA, CDR2 YNFKEQ, per germline. With 6 bases removed from V and 4 bases from J, the gap between germline ends came to 9 bases. CDR3 DNA: TGTGCCAGCAGTTCTAGGTCCTATGGCTACACCTTC. Translation gives CASSSRSYGYTF.

This sequence joins TRBV11-3 and TRBJ2-7, with 7 bases lining up with TRBD1. CDR1 SGHNT and CDR2 YENEEA come from the germline V gene. CDR3 length: 13 amino acids. The V gene end was trimmed by 6 bases and the J gene end by 2 bases; junction bases not matched to a gene: 4. CDR3: CASSRDSTYEQYF. CDR3 DNA sequence: TGTGCCAGCAGTCGGGACAGTACCTACGAGCAGTACTTC.